This TCR beta chain was recorded in a study of glioma-infiltrating T cells. Study results and caveats: Very few CDR3 sequences were shared between tissue and blood.

The germline CDR1 and CDR2 sequences are DFQATT and SNEGSKA (reference sequence). CDR3 size: 13 residues. Amplification of TCR alpha and beta CDR3 regions from RNA used iRepertoire nested multiplex PCR. Tissue mRNA or PBMC total RNA, 100-400 ng, went into one-step reverse transcription and amplification. TCRdb passed the multiplex PCR reads through MiXCR, listing each CDR3 protein once. This sample carries roughly 350,000 distinct CDR3 sequences, 41% of them seen once, and the ten largest clones take more than 10%. On this clonotype: What it binds is unknown. Its ends do not fully match the called genes, so a read error is possible.

The sample comprised glioma tissue, nonneoplastic brain tissue, or PBMCs (not recorded which). V and J are TRBV20-1 and TRBJ2-1, with a tentative D call TRBD2 (5 bases). The sequence came from a human donor with low-grade glioma or glioblastoma, undergoing nonglioma brain surgery, or in good health (not recorded which). CDR3 DNA sequence: TGCAGCCCAGTAGGAGGCCCCTACAATGACCAGTTCTTC. Residues: CSPVGGPYNDQFF.